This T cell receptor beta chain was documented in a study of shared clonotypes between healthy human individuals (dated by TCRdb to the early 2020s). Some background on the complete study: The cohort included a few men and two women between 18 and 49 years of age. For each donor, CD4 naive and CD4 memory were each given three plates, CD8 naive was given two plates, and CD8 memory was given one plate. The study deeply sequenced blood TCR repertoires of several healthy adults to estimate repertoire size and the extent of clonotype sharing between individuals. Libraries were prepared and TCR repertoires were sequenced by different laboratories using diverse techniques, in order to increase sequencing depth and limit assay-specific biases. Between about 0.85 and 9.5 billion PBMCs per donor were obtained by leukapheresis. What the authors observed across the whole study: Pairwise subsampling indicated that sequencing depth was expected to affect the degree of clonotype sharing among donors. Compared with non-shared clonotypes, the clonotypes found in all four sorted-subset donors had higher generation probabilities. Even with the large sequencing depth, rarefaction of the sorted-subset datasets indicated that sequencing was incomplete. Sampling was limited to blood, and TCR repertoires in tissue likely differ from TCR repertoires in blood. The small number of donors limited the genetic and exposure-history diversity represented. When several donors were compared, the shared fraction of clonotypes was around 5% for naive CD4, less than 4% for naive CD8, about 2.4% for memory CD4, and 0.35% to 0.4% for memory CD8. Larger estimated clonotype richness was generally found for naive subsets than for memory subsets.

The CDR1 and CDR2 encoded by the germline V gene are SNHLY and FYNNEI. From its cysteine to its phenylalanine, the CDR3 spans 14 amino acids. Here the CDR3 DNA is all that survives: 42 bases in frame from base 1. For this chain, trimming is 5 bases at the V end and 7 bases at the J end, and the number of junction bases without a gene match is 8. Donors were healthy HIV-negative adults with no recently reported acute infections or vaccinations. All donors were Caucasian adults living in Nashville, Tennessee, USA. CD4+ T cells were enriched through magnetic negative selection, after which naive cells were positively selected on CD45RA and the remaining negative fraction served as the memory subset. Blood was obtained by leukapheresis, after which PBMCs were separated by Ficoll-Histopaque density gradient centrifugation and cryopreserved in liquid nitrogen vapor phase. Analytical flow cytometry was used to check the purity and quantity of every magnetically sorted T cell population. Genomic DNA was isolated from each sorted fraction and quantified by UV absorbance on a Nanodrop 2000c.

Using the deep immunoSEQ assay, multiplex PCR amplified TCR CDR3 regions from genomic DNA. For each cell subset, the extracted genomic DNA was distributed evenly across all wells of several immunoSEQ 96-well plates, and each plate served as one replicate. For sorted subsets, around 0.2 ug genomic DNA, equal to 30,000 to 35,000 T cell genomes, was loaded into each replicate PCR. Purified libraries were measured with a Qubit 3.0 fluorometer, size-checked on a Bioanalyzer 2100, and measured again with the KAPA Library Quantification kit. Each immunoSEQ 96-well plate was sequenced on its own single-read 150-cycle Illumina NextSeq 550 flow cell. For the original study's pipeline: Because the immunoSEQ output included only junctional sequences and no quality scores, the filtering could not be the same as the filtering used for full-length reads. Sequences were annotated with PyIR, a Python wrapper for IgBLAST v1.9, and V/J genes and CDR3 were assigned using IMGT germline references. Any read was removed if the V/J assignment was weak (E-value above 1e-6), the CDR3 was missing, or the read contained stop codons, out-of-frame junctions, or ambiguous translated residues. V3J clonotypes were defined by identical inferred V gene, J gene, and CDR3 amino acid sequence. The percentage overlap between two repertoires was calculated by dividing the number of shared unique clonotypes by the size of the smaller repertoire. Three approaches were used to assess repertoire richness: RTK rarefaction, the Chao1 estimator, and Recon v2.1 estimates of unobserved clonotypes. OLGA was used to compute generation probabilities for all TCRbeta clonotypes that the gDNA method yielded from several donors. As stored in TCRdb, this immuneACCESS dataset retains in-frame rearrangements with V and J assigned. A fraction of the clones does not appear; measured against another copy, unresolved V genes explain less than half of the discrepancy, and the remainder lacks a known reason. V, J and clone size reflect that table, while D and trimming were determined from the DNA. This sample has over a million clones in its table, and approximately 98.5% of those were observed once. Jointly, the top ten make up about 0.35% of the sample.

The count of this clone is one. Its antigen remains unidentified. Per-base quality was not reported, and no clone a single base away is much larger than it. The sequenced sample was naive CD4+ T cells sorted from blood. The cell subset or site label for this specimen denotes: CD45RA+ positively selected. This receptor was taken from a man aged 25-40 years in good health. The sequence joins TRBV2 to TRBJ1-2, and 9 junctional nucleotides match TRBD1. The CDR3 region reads CASSTTGGPRGYTF. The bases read TGTGCCAGCAGTACAACAGGGGGCCCCCGTGGCTACACCTTC.